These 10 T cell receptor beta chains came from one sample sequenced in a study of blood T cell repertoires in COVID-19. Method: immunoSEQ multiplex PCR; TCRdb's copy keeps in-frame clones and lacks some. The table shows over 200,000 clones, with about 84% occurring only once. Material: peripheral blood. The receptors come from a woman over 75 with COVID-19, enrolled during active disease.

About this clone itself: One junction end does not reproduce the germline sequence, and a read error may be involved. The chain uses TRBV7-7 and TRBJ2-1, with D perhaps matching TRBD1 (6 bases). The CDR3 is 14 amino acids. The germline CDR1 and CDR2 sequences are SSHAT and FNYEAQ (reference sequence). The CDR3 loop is CASSLDRSGDEQFF. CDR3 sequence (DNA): TGTGCTAGCAGCTTAGACAGGAGTGGGGATGAGCAGTTCTTC.

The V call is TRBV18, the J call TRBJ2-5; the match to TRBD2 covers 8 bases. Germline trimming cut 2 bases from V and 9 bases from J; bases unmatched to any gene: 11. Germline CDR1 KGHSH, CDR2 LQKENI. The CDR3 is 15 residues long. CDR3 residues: CASSPTEASGGAQYF. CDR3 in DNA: TGTGCCAGCTCACCAACGGAAGCGTCGGGGGGGGCCCAGTACTTC.

DNA of the CDR3: TGTGCCAGTAGTATAACGAGGCGTCCTGAAAAACTGTTTTTT. This encodes CASSITRRPEKLFF. The chain is built from TRBV19 and TRBJ1-4; unclear D gene. The CDR3 loop spans 14 amino acids. V was trimmed by 2 bases and J by 7 bases, leaving 11 bases between them. Germline CDR1 is LNHDA and CDR2 is SQIVND (reference sequence). The entire variable domain, with the rest obtained from reference TRBV19 and TRBJ1-4, is as follows: DGGITQSPKYLFRKEGQNVTLSCEQNLNHDAMYWYRQDPGQGLRLIYYSQIVNDFQKGDIAEGYSVSREKKESFPLTVTSAQKNPTAFYLCASSITRRPEKLFFGSGTQLSVL.

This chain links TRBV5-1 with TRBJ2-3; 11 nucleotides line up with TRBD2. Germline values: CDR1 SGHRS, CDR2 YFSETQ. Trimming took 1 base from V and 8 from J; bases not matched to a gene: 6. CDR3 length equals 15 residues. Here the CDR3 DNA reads TGCGCCAGCAGCTTGACTAGCGGGAGCGTCGGTACGCAGTATTTT. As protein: CASSLTSGSVGTQYF.

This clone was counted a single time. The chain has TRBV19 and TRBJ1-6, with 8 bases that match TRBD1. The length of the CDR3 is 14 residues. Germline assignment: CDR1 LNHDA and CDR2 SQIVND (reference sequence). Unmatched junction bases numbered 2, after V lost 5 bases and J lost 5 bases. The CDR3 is CASSQGANNSPLHF. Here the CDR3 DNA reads TGTGCCAGTAGTCAGGGGGCAAATAATTCACCCCTCCACTTT. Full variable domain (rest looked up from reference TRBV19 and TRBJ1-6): DGGITQSPKYLFRKEGQNVTLSCEQNLNHDAMYWYRQDPGQGLRLIYYSQIVNDFQKGDIAEGYSVSREKKESFPLTVTSAQKNPTAFYLCASSQGANNSPLHFGNGTRLTVT.

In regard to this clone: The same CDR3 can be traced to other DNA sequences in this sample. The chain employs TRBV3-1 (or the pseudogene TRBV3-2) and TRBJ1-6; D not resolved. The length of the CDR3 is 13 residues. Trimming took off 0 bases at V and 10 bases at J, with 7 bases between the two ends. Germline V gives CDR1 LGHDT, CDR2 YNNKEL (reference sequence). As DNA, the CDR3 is TGTGCCAGCAGCCAAGATCGAGGATCACCCCTCCACTTT. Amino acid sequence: CASSQDRGSPLHF.

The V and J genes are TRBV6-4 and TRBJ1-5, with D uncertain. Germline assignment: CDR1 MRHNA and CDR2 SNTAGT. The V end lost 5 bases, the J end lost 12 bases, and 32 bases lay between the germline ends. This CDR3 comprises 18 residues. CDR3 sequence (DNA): TGTGCCAGCAGTTCGGGGAATTTTAATCATGTCCATGGGCTTCACCAGCATTTT. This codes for CASSSGNFNHVHGLHQHF.

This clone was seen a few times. The CDR3 spells CASRASGGQFF. The CDR3 DNA sequence: TGTGCCAGTAGGGCGAGCGGGGGGCAGTTCTTC. The rearrangement uses TRBV19 and TRBJ2-1; TRBD2 agrees at 8 bases. Trimming cost V 6 bases and J 12 bases; bases outside gene matches: 4. The length of the CDR3 is 11 residues. Germline V CDR1 and CDR2: LNHDA, SQIVND (reference sequence).

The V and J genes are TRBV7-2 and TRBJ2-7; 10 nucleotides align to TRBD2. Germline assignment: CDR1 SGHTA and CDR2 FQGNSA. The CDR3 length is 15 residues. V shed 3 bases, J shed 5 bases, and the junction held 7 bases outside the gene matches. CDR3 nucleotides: TGTGCCAGCAGCTTGGTTGGGACTAGCGCGAACGAGCAGTACTTC. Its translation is CASSLVGTSANEQYF.

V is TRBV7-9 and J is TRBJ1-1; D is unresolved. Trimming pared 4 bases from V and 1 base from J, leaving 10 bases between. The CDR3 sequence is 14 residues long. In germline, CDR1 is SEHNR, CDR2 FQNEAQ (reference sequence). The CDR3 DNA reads TGTGCCAGCAGCTCGAGTCGGGGGAACACTGAAGCTTTCTTT. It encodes CASSSSRGNTEAFF. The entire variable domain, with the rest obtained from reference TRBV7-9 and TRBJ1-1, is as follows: DTGVSQNPRHKITKRGQNVTFRCDPISEHNRLYWYRQTLGQGPEFLTYFQNEAQLEKSRLLSDRFSAERPKGSFSTLEIQRTEQGDSAMYLCASSSSRGNTEAFFGQGTRLTVV.